Following are 20 T cell receptor beta chains from one sample sequenced in a study of T cell responses to AZD1222 COVID-19 vaccine. The assay was immunoSEQ multiplex PCR, and TCRdb's table has in-frame clones only and misses some. The sample has approximately 90,000 clones; 90% to 95% are singletons. The material sequenced was peripheral blood, taken on day 0 of AZD1222 vaccination. These receptors were taken from an adult in good health.

V is TRBV5-4 and J is TRBJ1-6, with TRBD1 as a possible D gene (5 bases). This CDR3 region has 17 residues. The germline gives CDR1 SGHNT, CDR2 YYREEE (reference sequence). V was cut by 4 bases and J by 5 bases, with 19 bases left in between. In DNA, the CDR3 is TGTGCCAGCAGCGCCGTCCTCTGGGGCTTCCATAATTCACCCCTCCACTTT. Translation gives CASSAVLWGFHNSPLHF.

V is TRBV10-2 and J is TRBJ1-4; no clear D gene. Germline V CDR1 and CDR2: WSHSY, SAAADI. The CDR3 consists of 15 residues. The germline V and J ends were trimmed by 3 bases and 5 bases, with 13 bases remaining between them. CDR3 amino acids: CASSEVLTVNEKLFF. The CDR3 DNA reads as TGCGCCAGCAGTGAAGTGTTGACGGTAAATGAAAAACTGTTTTTT.

This chain joins TRBV6-4 and TRBJ2-2; D ambiguous. The germline V and J ends were trimmed by 4 bases and 4 bases, with 7 bases remaining between them. The CDR3 spans 13 residues. Germline CDR1 and CDR2: MRHNA and SNTAGT. CDR3 loop: CASSVTTTGELFF. For the CDR3, the DNA is TGTGCCAGCAGTGTAACGACCACCGGGGAGCTGTTTTTT.

The chain employs TRBV19 and TRBJ1-2; D remains ambiguous. V was shortened by 5 bases and J by 2 bases, with 6 bases between the two germline ends. Per the germline V gene, CDR1 is LNHDA and CDR2 is SQIVND (reference sequence). The CDR3 totals 12 residues. The CDR3 here is CASSLRNYGYTF. CDR3 bases: TGTGCCAGTAGTCTCAGGAACTATGGCTACACCTTC.

The rearrangement joins TRBV19 to TRBJ1-2; no firm D call. V lost 4 bases, J lost 7 bases, and 7 bases lay in between. Germline V gene sequence: CDR1 LNHDA, CDR2 SQIVND (reference sequence). This CDR3 is 11 amino acids long. This chain's CDR3 is CASSSRSGYTF. As DNA, the CDR3 is TGTGCCAGTAGTAGCAGGTCTGGCTACACCTTC.

The V call is TRBV9, the J call TRBJ1-4; 10 positions agree with TRBD1. V lost 4 bases and J lost 7; bases outside the gene matches: 10. The CDR3 is made up of 16 amino acids. Germline CDR1 is SGDLS and CDR2 is YYNGEE. The CDR3 spells CASSPWGQGWGEKLFF. For the CDR3, the DNA is TGTGCCAGCAGCCCCTGGGGACAGGGGTGGGGTGAAAAACTGTTTTTT.

The rearrangement joins TRBV15 to TRBJ1-4; D gene uncertain. The CDR3 contains 15 residues. V was shortened by 5 bases and J by 8 bases, with 18 bases between the two germline ends. Germline V gene data show CDR1 as LNHNV and CDR2 as YYDKDF (reference sequence). CDR3 nucleotide sequence: TGTGCCACCAGCCCTAGAACGGGTAGGAACGAAAAACTGTTTTTT. Translation: CATSPRTGRNEKLFF.

This chain uses TRBV6-5 with TRBJ1-2; the D is unclear. CDR3 length: 14 residues. V dropped 0 bases and J dropped 6 bases, with 11 bases sitting between them. Germline CDR1 reads MNHEY; CDR2 reads SVGAGI. Here the CDR3 DNA reads TGTGCCAGCAGTTACTCGTCGTTTGGAGATGGCTACACCTTC. Translation gives CASSYSSFGDGYTF.

CDR3: CASSESTPVDSYEQYF. The DNA of the CDR3 is TGTGCCAGCAGCGAATCAACCCCGGTTGACTCCTACGAGCAGTACTTC. The rearrangement joins TRBV5-5 to TRBJ2-7; D is undetermined. V was pared by 4 bases and J by 0 bases, with 17 bases between. The length of the CDR3 is 16 residues. Germline V lookup: CDR1 SGHKS, CDR2 YYEKEE (reference sequence).

The chain employs TRBV15 and TRBJ1-5; the match to TRBD1 covers 9 bases. Germline V lookup: CDR1 LNHNV, CDR2 YYDKDF (reference sequence). V was pared by 6 bases and J by 3 bases, with 18 bases of the junction left unmatched. This CDR3 is 19 amino acids long. The CDR3 here is CATSSPPSLGQGINQPQHF. In DNA, the CDR3 is TGTGCCACCAGTTCCCCTCCCTCATTGGGACAGGGTATCAATCAGCCCCAGCATTTT.

This chain joins TRBV18 and TRBJ1-1, with D unresolved. Trimming cost V 6 bases and J 6 bases, with 20 bases left between them. From germline, CDR1 is KGHSH and CDR2 LQKENI. This CDR3 has 15 amino acids. The CDR3 here is CASSGVSGPQAEAFF. The CDR3 DNA follows: TGTGCCAGCTCGGGCGTCTCAGGCCCTCAGGCTGAAGCTTTCTTT.

J is TRBJ1-4 and V is TRBV5-4, with D unclear. The germline V gene has CDR1 SGHNT and CDR2 YYREEE (reference sequence). This CDR3 has 16 amino acids. Trimming took 4 bases from V and 7 from J, leaving 20 bases between them. CDR3 DNA: TGTGCCAGCAGCCCCGCTGGCGGGGTGAAGGGTGAAAAACTGTTTTTT. This translates into CASSPAGGVKGEKLFF.

A few counts support this clone. V usage is TRBV5-4 and J usage is TRBJ2-2; D is unresolved. Looked up from germline, CDR1 is SGHNT and CDR2 is YYREEE (reference sequence). The germline V and J ends were trimmed by 1 base and 4 bases, with 11 bases remaining between them. The CDR3 loop spans 15 amino acids. In DNA, the CDR3 is TGTGCCAGCAGCTTGTTCCGGGCCACCACCGGGGAGCTGTTTTTT. Protein sequence: CASSLFRATTGELFF. Filled out from reference TRBV5-4 and TRBJ2-2, the complete variable domain reads ETGVTQSPTHLIKTRGQQVTLRCSSQSGHNTVSWYQQALGQGPQFIFQYYREEENGRGNFPPRFSGLQFPNYSSELNVNALELDDSALYLCASSLFRATTGELFFGEGSRLTVL.

This clone was recorded once. The rearrangement uses TRBV4-3 and TRBJ1-6; the match to TRBD1 covers 7 bases. The V gene end was trimmed by 6 bases and the J gene end by 7 bases; junction bases not matched to a gene: 12. The CDR3 length is 16 residues. In germline, CDR1 is LGHNA, CDR2 YSLEER. This chain's CDR3 is CASRAMGAGGNSPLHF. For the CDR3, the DNA is TGCGCCAGCAGGGCAATGGGGGCAGGGGGGAATTCACCCCTCCACTTT.

In DNA form, the CDR3 reads TGTGCCAGCAGTTACTCGGGACAGGGAATTCAGCCCCAGCATTTT. This sequence encodes CASSYSGQGIQPQHF. The rearrangement joins TRBV6-2 or TRBV6-3 to TRBJ1-5, with 9 bases identical to TRBD1. Germline V gives CDR1 MNHEY, CDR2 SVGEGT. The length of the CDR3 is 15 residues. With V trimmed by 0 bases and J by 6 bases, 3 bases remained unmatched.

J is TRBJ1-5 and V is TRBV4-3; D call uncertain. The CDR3 length is 16 residues. Germline CDR1 reads LGHNA; CDR2 reads YSLEER. The germline V and J ends were trimmed by 0 bases and 5 bases, with 14 bases remaining between them. The CDR3 bases are TGCGCCAGCAGCCAAGATGTAGGTTGGCGGGATCAGCCCCAGCATTTT. Translated: CASSQDVGWRDQPQHF.

The V and J genes are TRBV6-6 and TRBJ2-1; D remains ambiguous. Trimming removed 6 bases from V and 7 bases from J, with 10 bases in between. The CDR3 is 12 residues long. Per the germline V gene, CDR1 is MNHNY and CDR2 is SVGAGI (reference sequence). For the CDR3, the DNA is TGTGCCAGCAGCTCCGATCGGAATGAGCAGTTCTTC. Translation: CASSSDRNEQFF.

The J gene is TRBJ2-3, the V gene TRBV19; 8 nucleotides agree with TRBD2. The CDR3 totals 15 residues. Germline V CDR1 and CDR2: LNHDA, SQIVND (reference sequence). The ends lost 5 bases at V and 2 bases at J; junction bases unmatched: 6. CDR3 DNA sequence: TGTGCCAGTAGTCCCGGACTAGCCGACACAGATACGCAGTATTTT. As protein: CASSPGLADTDTQYF. The variable domain in full, with the rest retrieved from reference TRBV19 and TRBJ2-3, is DGGITQSPKYLFRKEGQNVTLSCEQNLNHDAMYWYRQDPGQGLRLIYYSQIVNDFQKGDIAEGYSVSREKKESFPLTVTSAQKNPTAFYLCASSPGLADTDTQYFGPGTRLTVL.

The chain employs TRBV28 and TRBJ1-3; TRBD1 is a possible D gene (6 bases). CDR3 size: 16 residues. V lost 3 bases, J lost 4 bases, and 16 bases lay in between. Germline V gene sequence: CDR1 MDHEN, CDR2 SYDVKM. This CDR3 reads CASSFYRVSSGNTIYF. CDR3 in DNA: TGTGCCAGCAGTTTTTACAGGGTATCGAGCGGAAACACCATATATTTT.

The rearrangement joins TRBV6-4 to TRBJ1-2; D is perhaps TRBD1 (6 bases). The V and J ends lost 3 bases and 3 bases respectively, with 20 bases between them. Germline lookup yields CDR1 MRHNA and CDR2 SNTAGT. This CDR3 region has 17 residues. CDR3 protein: CASSDRKQGWDDYGYTF. In DNA, the CDR3 is TGTGCCAGCAGTGATCGGAAACAGGGTTGGGATGACTATGGCTACACCTTC.